This TCR beta chain was captured in a study of post-analysis software for immune sequencing data. Study background: Patients had relapsing-remitting, secondary progressive or progressive-relapsing multiple sclerosis; some lacked subtype. Whole-study results and caveats: Normalized Chao1 diversity was significantly lower in multiple sclerosis patients than in controls. There were about five TRBV segments more frequent in patients than controls, and TRBV5-6, TRBV5-1 and TRBV20-1 were among them.

The CDR3 runs to 14 residues. Germline V CDR1 and CDR2: SGHTA, FQGNSA. J lost 5 bases, V lost 5 bases, and 7 bases had no gene match. With respect to this clonotype: The antigen remains undetermined.

Unique molecular identifiers were built into the TCR beta cDNA libraries. cDNA molecules numbering about half a million came from approximately 1 to 10 million T cells. TCRdb analysed the PCR reads with MiXCR anew, one entry per CDR3 protein. The data contain 380,000 or so distinct CDR3 sequences, less than 40% of them singletons. What was sequenced was blood. The genes are TRBV7-2 and TRBJ2-5, with TRBD1 matching 8 bases. The receptor was derived from a girl under 18 with multiple sclerosis. The chain's CDR3 is CASSTNRGSETQYF. The DNA for the CDR3 is TGTGCCAGCAGCACCAACAGGGGGTCGGAGACCCAGTACTTC. Variable domain in full (rest from reference TRBV7-2 and TRBJ2-5): GAGVSQSPSNKVTEKGKDVELRCDPISGHTALYWYRQSLGQGLEFLIYFQGNSAPDKSGLPSDRFSAERTGGSVSTLTIQRTQQEDSAVYLCASSTNRGSETQYFGPGTRLLVL.